This TCR beta chain was sequenced in a study of shared T cell receptors in the human thymus. To note about this clone: This sample also contains other DNA sequences that code for the same CDR3.

Repertoires were generated with immunoSEQ multiplex PCR, while TCRdb's copy carries only in-frame clones and drops some. The sample carries hundreds of thousands of clones, around 87% recorded once. This sample was also put to use in a study of human thymus T cells. According to that study: Thymus specimens were resections from corrective heart surgery.

What was sequenced was thymocytes. The TCR originated in a boy in the first two years of life with a congenital heart defect.

CDR3 DNA: TGTGCCAGCCGAGACTATGGCTACACCTTC. The encoded protein is CASRDYGYTF. The chain recombines TRBV2 with TRBJ1-2, with D uncertain. Germline V gene lookup returns CDR1 SNHLY and CDR2 FYNNEI. V lost 8 bases to trimming and J lost 3 bases, with 4 bases between them. CDR3 length: 10 amino acids.